This passage covers 29 T cell receptor beta chains from one sample sequenced in a study of chemoradiotherapy in HPV16-positive cancers (dated by TCRdb to the early 2020s). Library preparation employed the immunoSEQ multiplex PCR assay. TCRdb re-hosts the immuneACCESS table, in-frame sequences only. Its copies lack some clones; in the studies checked, an unresolved V gene accounts for under half of them, and the cause for the rest is not known. This sample holds over 30,000 clones; around 87% were observed only once. The ten largest clones capture roughly 2.2% of the sample. Specimen: blood, collected from a patient who underwent chemoradiotherapy. The receptors stem from a human donor with HPV-associated anogenital cancer.

This chain uses TRBV10-3 with TRBJ2-7, with D perhaps TRBD2 (5 bases). This CDR3 contains 17 residues. The V end lost 0 bases, the J end lost 0 bases, and 15 bases lay between the germline ends. CDR1 and CDR2 from the germline V gene are ENHRY and SYGVKD. The CDR3 bases are TGTGCCATCAGTGAGTCGACTCCTAGCCTGAGCTCCTACGAGCAGTACTTC. This gives the protein CAISESTPSLSSYEQYF.

This chain connects TRBV6-6 to TRBJ1-6, with unresolved D. From germline, CDR1 is MNHNY and CDR2 SVGAGI (reference sequence). The CDR3 consists of 16 residues. V was cut by 7 bases and J by 0 bases, with 13 bases left in between. CDR3 loop: CASIDQERSYNSPLHF. CDR3 sequence (DNA): TGTGCCAGCATTGATCAGGAACGCTCCTATAATTCACCCCTCCACTTT.

The rearrangement joins TRBV4-2 to TRBJ1-2, with a weak D call TRBD1 (5 bases). Trimming stripped 4 bases from V and 9 bases from J, with 12 bases between. From germline, CDR1 is LGHNA and CDR2 YNFKEQ. The CDR3 totals 12 residues. CDR3: CASSPGERSYTF. In DNA, the CDR3 is TGTGCCAGCAGCCCGGGGGAAAGGAGCTACACCTTC.

The gene calls are TRBV7-2 and TRBJ1-1; D gene unclear. The CDR3 sequence is 15 residues long. CDR1 is SGHTA, CDR2 FQGNSA, per germline. The V gene lost 5 bases and the J gene lost 0 bases, with 13 bases spanning the gap. CDR3 sequence: CASSRNGDMNTEAFF. CDR3 bases: TGTGCCAGCAGCAGGAACGGTGACATGAACACTGAAGCTTTCTTT.

The CDR3 bases are TGTGCCAGCTCACCAATTAGGACTAGCGGGTTCCAAGAGACCCAGTACTTC. Amino acid sequence: CASSPIRTSGFQETQYF. The chain joins TRBV18 to TRBJ2-5, with 11 positions matching TRBD2. The CDR3 totals 17 residues. J lost 1 base, V lost 2 bases, and 6 bases had no gene match. Germline CDR1 KGHSH, CDR2 LQKENI.

The rearrangement uses TRBV15 and TRBJ2-4; 8 bases line up with TRBD2. Germline loops: CDR1 LNHNV, CDR2 YYDKDF (reference sequence). The CDR3 consists of 15 residues. Trimming at V came to 5 bases and at J to 5 bases, leaving 8 bases not matched to a gene. CDR3 nucleotides: TGTGCCACCAGCCGTGGGGGAGCGGGAGAAAACATTCAGTACTTC. Translation: CATSRGGAGENIQYF.

The chain recombines TRBV11-1 with TRBJ2-7, with D unresolved. CDR1 and CDR2 from the germline V gene are SGHAT and FQDESV (reference sequence). V lost 1 base and J 4 bases, leaving 8 bases between the germline ends. The CDR3 has 13 residues. The CDR3 sequence: CASSLEDGYEQYF. CDR3 in DNA: TGTGCCAGCAGCTTAGAGGATGGTTACGAGCAGTACTTC. The full variable domain, rest sourced from reference TRBV11-1 and TRBJ2-7, is EAEVAQSPRYKITEKSQAVAFWCDPISGHATLYWYRQILGQGPELLVQFQDESVVDDSQLPKDRFSAERLKGVDSTLKIQPAELGDSAMYLCASSLEDGYEQYFGPGTRLTVT.

This clone was observed a handful of times. The V and J genes are TRBV5-6 and TRBJ2-3; TRBD2 aligns across 11 bases. Germline V gene lookup returns CDR1 SGHDT and CDR2 YYEEEE. V was pared by 5 bases and J by 7 bases, with 18 bases of the junction left unmatched. This CDR3 comprises 18 residues. The CDR3 sequence: CASSQTSGAVKEWHTQYF. CDR3 DNA: TGTGCCAGCAGTCAGACTAGCGGGGCTGTTAAGGAGTGGCATACGCAGTATTTT.

The CDR3 spells CASSRSDPSVGYNEQFF. The CDR3 DNA follows: TGTGCCAGCAGCCGAAGTGACCCTAGCGTGGGGTACAATGAGCAGTTCTTC. V is TRBV7-8 and J is TRBJ2-1; perhaps TRBD2 as D (6 bases). Per the germline V gene, CDR1 is SGHVS and CDR2 is FQNEAQ. The CDR3 contains 17 residues. The ends were cut back, 5 bases at V and 4 bases at J, with 21 bases in the middle.

The chain uses TRBV13 and TRBJ2-7; D possibly corresponds to TRBD1 (6 bases). The germline gives CDR1 PRHDT, CDR2 FYEKMQ (reference sequence). CDR3 size: 13 residues. V was trimmed by 3 bases and J by 2 bases, leaving 8 bases between them. Here the CDR3 reads CASSLGAAYEQYF. In DNA form, the CDR3 reads TGTGCCAGCAGCTTGGGGGCGGCCTACGAGCAGTACTTC.

The chain links TRBV4-1 to TRBJ2-6; D is unclear. CDR3 length equals 18 residues. Between the trimmed V and J ends, which lost 0 bases and 0 bases, there was a span of 12 bases. Germline CDR1 is MGHRA and CDR2 is YSYEKL. This chain's CDR3 is CASSQEGSPFSGANVLTF. CDR3 DNA: TGCGCCAGCAGCCAAGAGGGGTCTCCATTCTCTGGGGCCAACGTCCTGACTTTC.

This rearrangement joins TRBV11-2 to TRBJ2-3; unclear D gene. The CDR3 totals 11 residues. Per germline, CDR1 SGHAT and CDR2 FQNNGV. The V end lost 1 base, the J end lost 8 bases, and 4 bases lay between the germline ends. CDR3: CASSLGGTQYF. In DNA, the CDR3 is TGTGCCAGCAGCTTAGGGGGTACGCAGTATTTT.

V is TRBV5-6 and J is TRBJ1-1; 9 bases fit TRBD1. The CDR3 is made up of 16 amino acids. The V and J ends lost 4 bases and 5 bases, in that order; junction bases with no gene match: 12. Per germline, CDR1 SGHDT and CDR2 YYEEEE. CDR3 DNA: TGTGCCAGCAGCAGTTACAGGGGGCGCGATTGGACTGAAGCTTTCTTT. This translates into CASSSYRGRDWTEAFF.

The chain links TRBV6-6 to TRBJ1-3, with a weak D call TRBD1 (5 bases). V was pared by 5 bases and J by 0 bases, with 11 bases between. Germline-derived CDR1 and CDR2 are MNHNY and SVGAGI (reference sequence). The CDR3 is 15 amino acids. Written as DNA, the CDR3 is TGTGCCAGCAGTGCCCCCAGGGACTCTGGAAACACCATATATTTT. This sequence encodes CASSAPRDSGNTIYF.

The V and J genes are TRBV28 and TRBJ2-5; D is uncertain. Germline V lookup: CDR1 MDHEN, CDR2 SYDVKM. Between the trimmed V and J ends, which lost 6 bases and 0 bases, there was a span of 8 bases. The CDR3 extends over 13 amino acids. CDR3 loop: CASSLVNQETQYF. CDR3 DNA sequence: TGTGCCAGCAGCTTAGTCAACCAAGAGACCCAGTACTTC.

V is TRBV7-9 and J is TRBJ1-2; a possible D gene is TRBD1 (5 bases). The CDR3 is 14 amino acids. Germline CDR1 SEHNR, CDR2 FQNEAQ (reference sequence). The germline V and J ends were trimmed by 1 base and 2 bases, with 8 bases remaining between them. The CDR3, as DNA: TGTGCCAGCAGCTTAGGAGGGGACAACTATGGCTACACCTTC. Its translation: CASSLGGDNYGYTF.

This chain connects TRBV27 to TRBJ1-2; no clear D. This CDR3 is built from 14 residues. CDR1 MNHEY and CDR2 SMNVEV come from the germline V gene (reference sequence). V was pared by 7 bases and J by 2 bases, with 14 bases between. The CDR3 nucleotides are TGTGCCAGCACCCCATCACCTTCCAACTATGGCTACACCTTC. Its protein is CASTPSPSNYGYTF.

The V gene is TRBV7-6, the J gene TRBJ1-6; TRBD1 aligns across 8 bases. CDR1 and CDR2 (germline): SGHVS, FNYEAQ. The CDR3 consists of 16 residues. The V gene end was trimmed by 1 base and the J gene end by 8 bases; junction bases not matched to a gene: 7. The CDR3 sequence is CASSLGAQGGDSPLHF. The CDR3 region has the DNA TGTGCCAGCAGCTTAGGAGCACAGGGGGGGGATTCACCCCTCCACTTT.

The chain is built from TRBV18 and TRBJ2-7; D tentatively reads TRBD1 or TRBD2 (5 bases each). The CDR3 is made up of 14 amino acids. CDR1 and CDR2 (germline): KGHSH, LQKENI. The germline V and J ends were trimmed by 5 bases and 3 bases, with 14 bases remaining between them. This CDR3 is CASSSRDAGYEQYF. The CDR3 coding sequence is TGTGCCAGCTCATCCCGGGACGCGGGCTACGAGCAGTACTTC.

The V gene is TRBV19, the J gene TRBJ2-1; 10 bases fit TRBD1. CDR1 and CDR2 (germline): LNHDA, SQIVND (reference sequence). V gave up 4 bases and J gave up 2 bases; unmatched junction bases: 5. The CDR3 extends over 16 amino acids. For the CDR3, the DNA is TGTGCCAGTAGTAAGGGAGACAGGGGGCCCTACAATGAGCAGTTCTTC. Amino acid sequence: CASSKGDRGPYNEQFF.

This chain uses TRBV6-1 with TRBJ1-3, with D maybe TRBD1 (6 bases). The CDR3 is made up of 15 amino acids. The V and J ends lost 8 bases and 3 bases respectively, with 17 bases between them. Germline lookup yields CDR1 MNHNS and CDR2 SASEGT. The CDR3 region is CASLLDRHRGNTIYF. In DNA form, the CDR3 reads TGTGCCAGCCTATTGGACAGACACCGTGGAAACACCATATATTTT.

The chain has TRBV7-2 and TRBJ2-5; D possibly corresponds to TRBD2 (6 bases). The CDR3 contains 11 residues. CDR1 SGHTA and CDR2 FQGNSA come from the germline V gene. The V end lost 8 bases, the J end lost 5 bases, and 9 bases lay between the germline ends. DNA of the CDR3: TGTGCCAGCGGCCGGGGGGAGACCCAGTACTTC. This encodes CASGRGETQYF.

The sample holds one count of this clone. The genes are TRBV19 and TRBJ1-2; TRBD1 matches 8 bases. This CDR3 has 15 residues. Germline loops: CDR1 LNHDA, CDR2 SQIVND (reference sequence). The J segment lost 5 bases and the V segment lost 4 bases, leaving 9 bases of the junction unmatched. CDR3 in amino acids: CASSTRTGLRYGYTF. In DNA form, the CDR3 reads TGTGCCAGTAGTACCCGGACAGGGCTACGGTATGGCTACACCTTC.

This chain links TRBV28 with TRBJ1-2, with a possible D match to TRBD1 (5 bases). The CDR3 is 13 residues long. Germline V gene sequence: CDR1 MDHEN, CDR2 SYDVKM. The V gene lost 2 bases and the J gene lost 5 bases, with 9 bases spanning the gap. Written as DNA, the CDR3 is TGTGCCAGCAGTTTAATTGGACATTATGGCTACACCTTC. Translating it yields CASSLIGHYGYTF.

The chain employs TRBV5-5 and TRBJ1-5, with D unclear. This CDR3 is built from 16 residues. Germline V gene lookup returns CDR1 SGHKS and CDR2 YYEKEE (reference sequence). V lost 0 bases and J 6 bases, leaving 16 bases between the germline ends. CDR3: CASSLASGGGLQPQHF. CDR3 nucleotide sequence: TGTGCCAGCAGCTTGGCTTCGGGAGGAGGACTTCAGCCCCAGCATTTT.

The chain combines TRBV4-3 with TRBJ1-2; D is unresolved. There are 15 residues in the CDR3. Between the trimmed V and J ends, which lost 0 bases and 0 bases, there was a span of 8 bases. CDR1 is LGHNA, CDR2 YSLEER, per germline. Here the CDR3 reads CASSQEWWTNYGYTF. CDR3 nucleotide sequence: TGCGCCAGCAGCCAAGAATGGTGGACTAACTATGGCTACACCTTC.

This sequence joins TRBV5-1 and TRBJ1-3; a possible D gene is TRBD1 (5 bases). Per the germline V gene, CDR1 is SGHRS and CDR2 is YFSETQ. This CDR3 has 17 residues. V was clipped by 4 bases and J by 0 bases, with 17 bases between them. The CDR3 region has the DNA TGCGCCAGCAGCGCGGGGGTCTCAGATGACTCTGGAAACACCATATATTTT. This codes for CASSAGVSDDSGNTIYF.

The rearrangement joins TRBV7-9 to TRBJ1-4; D ambiguous. Germline CDR1 is SEHNR and CDR2 is FQNEAQ (reference sequence). The CDR3 has 15 residues. Trimming shortened V by 0 bases and J by 0 bases, and 5 bases separated the two germline ends. The CDR3 DNA reads TGTGCCAGCAGCTTAGCCAGAGCAACTAATGAAAAACTGTTTTTT. This encodes CASSLARATNEKLFF.

V gene TRBV5-6 combines with J gene TRBJ1-5; D gene uncertain. Per the germline V gene, CDR1 is SGHDT and CDR2 is YYEEEE. There are 13 residues in the CDR3. The V and J ends lost 0 bases and 5 bases respectively, with 6 bases between them. The CDR3 region has the DNA TGTGCCAGCAGCTTGGGGTGGGATCAGCCCCAGCATTTT. Translating gives CASSLGWDQPQHF.